The 30 T cell receptor beta chains below were found in one sample sequenced in a study of blood T cell repertoires in COVID-19. The data were produced by immunoSEQ multiplex PCR, yet TCRdb's version contains in-frame clones alone and is incomplete. The sample yields tens of thousands of clones, 88% seen once. Sequenced material: peripheral blood. The receptors derive from a human donor in a cohort sampled during active COVID-19.

The rearrangement links TRBV5-1 to TRBJ2-3; 14 positions match TRBD2. Trimming cost V 1 base and J 3 bases; bases outside gene matches: 7. The germline gives CDR1 SGHRS, CDR2 YFSETQ. This CDR3 contains 18 residues. This CDR3 reads CASSLLTSGRAGTDTQYF. CDR3 DNA: TGCGCCAGCAGCTTGTTGACTAGCGGGAGGGCCGGGACAGATACGCAGTATTTT.

V usage is TRBV3-1 (or the pseudogene TRBV3-2) and J usage is TRBJ2-7, with TRBD2 matching 9 bases. Germline-derived CDR1 and CDR2 are LGHDT and YNNKEL (reference sequence). Trimming cost V 1 base and J 7 bases; bases outside gene matches: 8. The CDR3 is made up of 15 amino acids. CDR3 amino acids: CASSQGRLAVGEQYF. The CDR3 DNA reads as TGTGCCAGCAGCCAAGGCCGACTAGCGGTGGGGGAGCAGTACTTC.

This clone was detected a few times. The J gene is TRBJ1-1, the V gene TRBV27; no clear D gene. This CDR3 comprises 13 residues. The germline V gene has CDR1 MNHEY and CDR2 SMNVEV (reference sequence). The V end lost 2 bases, the J end lost 1 base, and 5 bases lay between the germline ends. CDR3 region: CASSLKQNTEAFF. The CDR3 region has the DNA TGTGCCAGCAGTTTAAAGCAGAACACTGAAGCTTTCTTT.

The V gene is TRBV2, the J gene TRBJ1-5; tentative D call: TRBD1 (6 bases). The CDR3 sequence is 14 residues long. V lost 6 bases and J lost 7, with 16 bases in between. From germline, CDR1 is SNHLY and CDR2 FYNNEI. The CDR3 bases are TGTGCCAGCAGAGACCAGGGGTCGGGGCAGCCCCAGCATTTT. Amino acid sequence: CASRDQGSGQPQHF.

The chain's CDR3 is CASSLAAGGGDTQYF. The CDR3 nucleotides are TGCGCCAGCAGCTTGGCCGCGGGGGGCGGGGATACGCAGTATTTT. The chain joins TRBV5-1 to TRBJ2-3, with TRBD2 identical over 8 bases. The junction had 6 bases not matched to a gene; V was cut back by 0 bases and J by 6 bases. Germline values: CDR1 SGHRS, CDR2 YFSETQ. The CDR3 is 15 residues long.

The gene calls are TRBV19 and TRBJ1-5; no firm D call. The V end was cut by 7 bases, the J end by 5 bases, with 9 bases between. The CDR3 has 12 amino acids. CDR1 LNHDA and CDR2 SQIVND come from the germline V gene (reference sequence). CDR3 amino acids: CASKYLDQPQHF. DNA for the CDR3: TGTGCCAGTAAATATCTCGATCAGCCCCAGCATTTT.

The rearrangement joins TRBV9 to TRBJ2-1, with 7 bases that match TRBD1. The CDR3 sequence is 15 residues long. V lost 0 bases to trimming and J lost 3 bases; unmatched junction nucleotides: 3. Germline V gene lookup returns CDR1 SGDLS and CDR2 YYNGEE. The CDR3 coding sequence is TGTGCCAGCAGCGTAGGTCAGGGGGACTACAATGAGCAGTTCTTC. Its protein is CASSVGQGDYNEQFF.

The genes are TRBV18 and TRBJ1-1; a possible D gene is TRBD1 (5 bases). CDR1 is KGHSH, CDR2 LQKENI, per germline. This CDR3 is built from 13 residues. The V gene lost 3 bases and the J gene lost 5 bases, with 10 bases spanning the gap. CDR3 loop: CASSPVQETEAFF. The DNA for the CDR3 is TGTGCCAGCTCACCCGTACAGGAGACTGAAGCTTTCTTT.

The chain has TRBV3-1 (or the pseudogene TRBV3-2) and TRBJ1-1; the match to TRBD1 covers 9 bases. The CDR3 sequence is 14 residues long. Germline loops: CDR1 LGHDT, CDR2 YNNKEL (reference sequence). V gave up 3 bases and J gave up 5 bases; unmatched junction bases: 4. The CDR3 protein is CASSQNRGLTEAFF. CDR3 DNA sequence: TGTGCCAGCAGCCAGAACAGGGGGCTAACTGAAGCTTTCTTT.

V usage is TRBV15 and J usage is TRBJ2-3; D possibly corresponds to TRBD2 (5 bases). Germline CDR1 reads LNHNV; CDR2 reads YYDKDF (reference sequence). CDR3 length: 16 amino acids. V was cut by 3 bases and J by 5 bases, with 18 bases left in between. CDR3 amino acids: CATSSGLAFLEDTQYF. CDR3 sequence (DNA): TGTGCCACCAGCAGCGGGCTAGCATTCCTGGAAGATACGCAGTATTTT.

The chain recombines TRBV7-9 with TRBJ1-1; tentative D call: TRBD1 (6 bases). The V gene lost 5 bases and the J gene lost 0 bases, with 13 bases spanning the gap. This CDR3 is 15 amino acids long. Germline V gene sequence: CDR1 SEHNR, CDR2 FQNEAQ (reference sequence). The CDR3 DNA is TGTGCCAGCAGCCCCGGACAGTACATGAACACTGAAGCTTTCTTT. Translation: CASSPGQYMNTEAFF.

The V gene is TRBV9, the J gene TRBJ2-3; D gene uncertain. The V gene's germline CDR1 is SGDLS and CDR2 YYNGEE. The CDR3 sequence is 14 residues long. V dropped 2 bases and J dropped 2 bases, with 9 bases sitting between them. CDR3 DNA: TGTGCCAGCAGCGTTGAGAGACTCACAGATACGCAGTATTTT. Translating it yields CASSVERLTDTQYF.

The genes are TRBV6-5 and TRBJ1-6, with 7 positions matching TRBD1. V trimming: 3 bases; J trimming: 7 bases; junction bases outside the gene matches: 3. Per the germline V gene, CDR1 is MNHEY and CDR2 is SVGAGI. The CDR3 loop spans 14 amino acids. This CDR3 reads CASSYRQGNSPLHF. In DNA, the CDR3 is TGTGCCAGCAGTTATCGACAGGGCAATTCACCCCTCCACTTT.

The chain has TRBV5-1 and TRBJ2-3; a possible D gene is TRBD2 (5 bases). Germline-derived CDR1 and CDR2 are SGHRS and YFSETQ. V dropped 0 bases and J dropped 4 bases, with 12 bases sitting between them. CDR3 length equals 15 residues. CDR3 DNA: TGCGCCAGCAGCTTGGGAGGGTTTCAGGCAGATACGCAGTATTTT. Amino acids: CASSLGGFQADTQYF.

V and J are TRBV12-5 and TRBJ2-7, with D perhaps TRBD2 (5 bases). V dropped 0 bases and J dropped 3 bases, with 18 bases sitting between them. This CDR3 contains 17 residues. Germline V CDR1 and CDR2: LGHNT, FRNRAP. DNA of the CDR3: TGTGCTAGTGGTTTGGTCCCGGGAAATCTAAGGAACTACGAGCAGTACTTC. It encodes CASGLVPGNLRNYEQYF.

The genes are TRBV27 and TRBJ2-7, with D perhaps TRBD2 (5 bases). CDR3 length: 15 residues. Germline values: CDR1 MNHEY, CDR2 SMNVEV (reference sequence). The germline V and J ends were trimmed by 2 bases and 2 bases, with 13 bases remaining between them. The CDR3 DNA is TGTGCCAGCAGTTTAGGGGAGACACTTCCCTACGAGCAGTACTTC. It yields the protein CASSLGETLPYEQYF.

This rearrangement joins TRBV9 to TRBJ2-7; 10 positions agree with TRBD1. Germline values: CDR1 SGDLS, CDR2 YYNGEE. This CDR3 comprises 14 residues. With 4 bases clipped from V and 6 bases from J, the junction kept 7 bases outside the gene matches. As DNA, the CDR3 is TGTGCCAGCAGCACGACCGGGACAGGGGCCGAGCAGTACTTC. Protein sequence: CASSTTGTGAEQYF. Filled out from reference TRBV9 and TRBJ2-7, the complete variable domain reads DSGVTQTPKHLITATGQRVTLRCSPRSGDLSVYWYQQSLDQGLQFLIQYYNGEERAKGNILERFSAQQFPDLHSELNLSSLELGDSALYFCASSTTGTGAEQYFGPGTRLTVT.

This clone was recorded only once. V usage is TRBV2 and J usage is TRBJ2-5; TRBD2 aligns across 7 bases. J gave up 3 bases and V 10 bases, and 11 bases lay outside the gene matches. CDR1 and CDR2 from the germline V gene are SNHLY and FYNNEI. The CDR3 is 14 amino acids. The CDR3 DNA reads TGTGCCACCATGCGCCTTGCGGGGGAAGAGACCCAGTACTTC. It encodes CATMRLAGEETQYF.

The rearrangement uses TRBV4-2 and TRBJ2-5; 8 bases map to TRBD2. V lost 4 bases and J lost 1; bases outside the gene matches: 8. The germline CDR1 and CDR2 sequences are LGHNA and YNFKEQ. CDR3 length: 16 residues. The DNA for the CDR3 is TGTGCCAGCAGCCCTCCAGACCTAGCGGGCCAAGAGACCCAGTACTTC. Translation: CASSPPDLAGQETQYF.

The genes are TRBV29-1 and TRBJ2-7; 11 nucleotides match TRBD2. The CDR3 spans 15 residues. From germline, CDR1 is SQVTM and CDR2 ANQGSEA. The V segment lost 3 bases and the J segment 0 bases; nucleotides outside the gene matches: 4. CDR3 sequence reads: CSVDGTSGGSYEQYF. The CDR3 region has the DNA TGCAGCGTTGATGGGACTAGCGGAGGCTCCTACGAGCAGTACTTC.

This chain connects TRBV11-2 to TRBJ1-2, with TRBD1 matching over 7 bases. In germline, CDR1 is SGHAT, CDR2 FQNNGV. The CDR3 has 15 amino acids. Germline trimming cut 3 bases from V and 8 bases from J; bases unmatched to any gene: 12. CDR3 region: CASSLGTDGWGGYTF. In nucleotides, the CDR3 is TGTGCCAGCAGCTTGGGGACAGATGGATGGGGGGGCTACACCTTC.

V usage is TRBV6-2 or TRBV6-3 and J usage is TRBJ2-2; maybe TRBD1 (5 bases). The V gene's germline CDR1 is MNHEY and CDR2 SVGEGT. This CDR3 has 17 residues. V lost 4 bases to trimming and J lost 0 bases, with 15 bases between them. The CDR3 DNA reads as TGTGCCAGCAGTTCCCGCCAGGGCATCTCGAACACCGGGGAGCTGTTTTTT. Its protein is CASSSRQGISNTGELFF.

This clone came up once. This rearrangement joins TRBV19 to TRBJ1-6; no definite D call. The V and J ends lost 5 bases and 8 bases respectively, with 7 bases between them. Per the germline V gene, CDR1 is LNHDA and CDR2 is SQIVND (reference sequence). The CDR3 is made up of 12 amino acids. CDR3 region: CASSPSHSPLHF. The CDR3 coding sequence is TGTGCCAGTAGTCCTTCTCATTCACCCCTCCACTTT.

V usage is TRBV4-1 and J usage is TRBJ1-3, with 7 bases aligning to TRBD1. Trimming removed 4 bases from V and 2 bases from J; junction bases left unmatched: 5. The germline gives CDR1 MGHRA, CDR2 YSYEKL. This CDR3 has 15 amino acids. Here the CDR3 DNA reads TGCGCCAGCAGCCCGGGACAGTTTACTGGAAACACCATATATTTT. Residues: CASSPGQFTGNTIYF.

The chain joins TRBV4-1 to TRBJ2-3; TRBD2 matches at 8 bases. CDR3 length: 15 amino acids. The V gene's germline CDR1 is MGHRA and CDR2 YSYEKL. Losses at the gene ends were 4 bases for V and 3 bases for J; bases not matched to a gene: 6. CDR3 nucleotide sequence: TGCGCCAGCAGCCCCTCCCCTAGCGGGACAGATACGCAGTATTTT. It translates to CASSPSPSGTDTQYF.

The chain has TRBV6-5 and TRBJ2-1; unclear D gene. The germline V gene has CDR1 MNHEY and CDR2 SVGAGI. The CDR3 covers 15 residues. V shed 2 bases and J shed 4 bases, with 12 bases lying between them. The CDR3 DNA follows: TGTGCCAGCAGTTACCAGTCTCAACCTTACAATGAGCAGTTCTTC. This gives the protein CASSYQSQPYNEQFF.

The chain uses TRBV28 and TRBJ2-3, with D possibly being TRBD2 (7 bases). CDR1 is MDHEN, CDR2 SYDVKM, per germline. Trimming took off 8 bases at V and 1 base at J, with 16 bases between the two ends. This CDR3 is 15 amino acids long. Here the CDR3 reads CASHAEGGGTDTQYF. DNA of the CDR3: TGTGCCAGCCACGCGGAGGGGGGGGGCACAGATACGCAGTATTTT. The full variable domain, in which reference TRBV28 and TRBJ2-3 provide the parts outside the CDR3, is DVKVTQSSRYLVKRTGEKVFLECVQDMDHENMFWYRQDPGLGLRLIYFSYDVKMKEKGDIPEGYSVSREKKERFSLILESASTNQTSMYLCASHAEGGGTDTQYFGPGTRLTVL.

The chain employs TRBV4-2 and TRBJ2-7; 10 nucleotides line up with TRBD2. This CDR3 comprises 15 residues. Germline trimming cut 0 bases from V and 7 bases from J; bases unmatched to any gene: 6. Germline lookup yields CDR1 LGHNA and CDR2 YNFKEQ. The CDR3 nucleotides are TGTGCCAGCAGCCAAGAAAAACAACTAGCGGGAGAGCAGTACTTC. It is translated as CASSQEKQLAGEQYF.

The chain joins TRBV5-4 to TRBJ2-3, with D tentatively TRBD1 (6 bases). CDR3 size: 13 residues. Germline CDR1 SGHNT, CDR2 YYREEE (reference sequence). Trimming stripped 9 bases from V and 1 base from J, with 12 bases between. The CDR3 DNA is TGTGCCAACGTGGACAGAGGCACAGATACGCAGTATTTT. Its translation: CANVDRGTDTQYF.

This chain joins TRBV15 and TRBJ2-1; TRBD2 agrees at 9 bases. The CDR3 loop spans 17 amino acids. CDR1 and CDR2 from the germline V gene are LNHNV and YYDKDF (reference sequence). The ends lost 4 bases at V and 3 bases at J; junction bases unmatched: 10. The CDR3 DNA sequence: TGTGCCACCAGCACCGTCGTTAGCGGGAGTCGCTACAATGAGCAGTTCTTC. Amino acids: CATSTVVSGSRYNEQFF.